Each of the 20 T cell receptor beta chains below was sequenced from the same sample in a study of beta chain features in type 1 diabetes. Study-wide results and caveats: Moderately but significantly shorter TCRB CDR3s were found in Type 1 diabetes patients in all four CD4+ subsets.

Their recognized antigens are unknown. Expressed TCRB transcripts were sequenced, since all the RNA that had been isolated was reverse transcribed. The protocol was immunoSEQ multiplex PCR, while the TCRdb copy is restricted to in-frame clones and leaves out a portion. Among about 640,000 clones listed, about an eighth were seen once. The sample was naive CD4+ T cells from blood. These receptors all stem from a young man with type 1 diabetes.

V usage is TRBV23-1 and J usage is TRBJ1-2; 7 nucleotides align to TRBD1. TRBV23-1 is placed among ORFs of uncertain function. V shed 6 bases and J 0 bases; nucleotides not matched to a gene: 7. This CDR3 comprises 15 residues. CDR3 sequence (DNA): TGCGCCAGCAGACTCCAGGGGGTAACTAACTATGGCTACACCTTC. It translates to CASRLQGVTNYGYTF.

CDR3 region: CASAGTVYEQYF. The CDR3 DNA reads as TGTGCCAGCGCCGGGACCGTCTACGAGCAGTACTTC. V and J are TRBV6-1 and TRBJ2-7; D is perhaps TRBD1 or TRBD2 (5 bases each). The germline gives CDR1 MNHNS, CDR2 SASEGT. The CDR3 covers 12 residues. V dropped 8 bases and J dropped 3 bases, with 11 bases sitting between them.

The chain is built from TRBV11-2 and TRBJ1-2; TRBD1 aligns across 8 bases. Germline lookup yields CDR1 SGHAT and CDR2 FQNNGV. CDR3 size: 13 residues. J gave up 8 bases and V 7 bases, and 9 bases lay outside the gene matches. CDR3 in DNA: TGTGCCAGCACCGCGACAGGGGTAGGCGGCTACACCTTC. Protein: CASTATGVGGYTF.

This rearrangement joins TRBV28 to TRBJ1-2; TRBD1 is a possible D gene (6 bases). The V gene lost 6 bases and the J gene lost 5 bases, with 13 bases spanning the gap. The CDR3 extends over 13 amino acids. Germline CDR1 MDHEN, CDR2 SYDVKM. CDR3 nucleotide sequence: TGTGCCAGCAGGCACAGGGTGGGGTATGGCTACACCTTC. This translates into CASRHRVGYGYTF.

This clone was picked up a small number of times. The chain is built from TRBV2 and TRBJ2-6, with no clear D. CDR1 is SNHLY and CDR2 is FYNNEI in the germline V gene. This CDR3 region has 18 residues. Trimming cost V 6 bases and J 4 bases, with 22 bases left between them. In nucleotides, the CDR3 is TGTGCCAGCAGGGCGTCAAACGCGAATGGTCCCGGGGCCAACGTCCTGACTTTC. Its protein product is CASRASNANGPGANVLTF.

V gene TRBV4-1 combines with J gene TRBJ2-1; possible D gene TRBD2, 7 bases. Germline CDR1 is MGHRA and CDR2 is YSYEKL. The length of the CDR3 is 16 residues. V lost 3 bases and J 5 bases, leaving 17 bases between the germline ends. This CDR3 reads CASSHNRGAVNNEQFF. CDR3 bases: TGCGCCAGCAGCCACAATCGGGGGGCGGTGAACAATGAGCAGTTCTTC.

About this clone: Other DNA sequences in this specimen translate into the identical CDR3. The genes are TRBV30 and TRBJ1-2; D is unclear. Germline V gives CDR1 GTSNPN, CDR2 SVGIG (reference sequence). The CDR3 has 11 residues. V lost 1 base and J lost 4, with 4 bases in between. CDR3 residues: CAWSALYGYTF. The CDR3 DNA reads TGTGCCTGGAGTGCGCTCTATGGCTACACCTTC.

The chain recombines TRBV5-1 with TRBJ2-1; 7 bases line up with TRBD2. CDR1 is SGHRS and CDR2 is YFSETQ in the germline V gene. V dropped 2 bases and J dropped 0; count of bases not matched to a gene: 8. CDR3 length: 17 residues. CDR3 loop: CASSLSSGGNSYNEQFF. The CDR3 region has the DNA TGCGCCAGCAGCTTATCTAGCGGAGGGAACTCCTACAATGAGCAGTTCTTC.

The V and J genes are TRBV29-1 and TRBJ2-5; a weak D match, TRBD1 (6 bases). The J call may be in error: the DNA end matches TRBJ2-7 better. The CDR3 is made up of 13 amino acids. Germline V CDR1 and CDR2: SQVTM, ANQGSEA. The DNA of the CDR3 is TGCAGCGTTGAATACAGGGATTCCGCCGAGCAGTACTTC. Its protein is CSVEYRDSAEQYF.

The chain recombines TRBV7-9 with TRBJ1-2; TRBD1 aligns across 10 bases. The CDR3 spans 15 residues. Germline CDR1 reads SEHNR; CDR2 reads FQNEAQ (reference sequence). V shed 5 bases and J 5 bases; nucleotides not matched to a gene: 8. CDR3 DNA sequence: TGTGCCAGCAGCACCCCGGGACAGGGGTTTTATGGCTACACCTTC. It specifies CASSTPGQGFYGYTF. Combining the CDR3 with reference TRBV7-9 and TRBJ1-2 gives the whole variable domain DTGVSQNPRHKITKRGQNVTFRCDPISEHNRLYWYRQTLGQGPEFLTYFQNEAQLEKSRLLSDRFSAERPKGSFSTLEIQRTEQGDSAMYLCASSTPGQGFYGYTFGSGTRLTVV.

This sequence joins TRBV27 and TRBJ1-6; D is possibly TRBD1 (6 bases). Germline CDR1 and CDR2: MNHEY and SMNVEV (reference sequence). CDR3 length equals 15 residues. Trimming pared 6 bases from V and 9 bases from J, leaving 18 bases between. The DNA of the CDR3 is TGTGCCAGCAGGACCCGGGACTCAGGGGTTTCACCCCTCCACTTT. This encodes CASRTRDSGVSPLHF.

The chain is built from TRBV29-1 and TRBJ2-7, with 8 bases identical to TRBD2. The CDR3 extends over 13 amino acids. V dropped 7 bases and J dropped 6; count of bases not matched to a gene: 11. Germline lookup yields CDR1 SQVTM and CDR2 ANQGSEA. The CDR3 DNA is TGCAGCGGGGCGAGCGGGACTAGTGGCGAGCAGTACTTC. Amino acid sequence: CSGASGTSGEQYF.

The CDR3 protein is CASSPRLQETQYF. CDR3 in DNA: TGTGCCAGCAGCCCCCGACTACAAGAGACCCAGTACTTC. The genes are TRBV13 and TRBJ2-5; a weak D match, TRBD2 (5 bases). Trimming stripped 5 bases from V and 2 bases from J, with 9 bases between. CDR1 is PRHDT and CDR2 is FYEKMQ in the germline V gene (reference sequence). This CDR3 contains 13 residues.

This clone has more than one count but fewer than ten. The rearrangement uses TRBV11-3 and TRBJ2-1, with D perhaps TRBD1 or TRBD2 (5 bases each). CDR1 is SGHNT and CDR2 is YENEEA in the germline V gene. Trimming pared 4 bases from V and 8 bases from J, leaving 18 bases between. The CDR3 has 15 residues. CDR3 sequence reads: CASSSGTTALDEQFF. In DNA, the CDR3 is TGTGCCAGCAGCTCCGGGACCACTGCTTTAGATGAGCAGTTCTTC.

The genes are TRBV6-5 and TRBJ2-7; 10 bases map to TRBD1. This CDR3 is 15 amino acids long. The J segment lost 4 bases and the V segment lost 6 bases, leaving 9 bases of the junction unmatched. Germline loops: CDR1 MNHEY, CDR2 SVGAGI. The CDR3 region has the DNA TGTGCCAGCAGAAGGGCCGGGACAGGGGAATACGAGCAGTACTTC. It is translated as CASRRAGTGEYEQYF.

This chain connects TRBV14 to TRBJ1-2; D is unresolved. The germline V gene has CDR1 SGHDN and CDR2 FVKESK. CDR3 size: 13 residues. Trimming took 1 base from V and 8 from J, leaving 11 bases between them. CDR3 loop: CASSQVNGGGYTF. The CDR3 nucleotides read TGTGCCAGCAGCCAAGTTAACGGAGGCGGCTACACCTTC.

The V and J genes are TRBV5-1 and TRBJ2-2, with 8 bases matching TRBD1. This CDR3 has 18 residues. V lost 4 bases and J lost 1; bases outside the gene matches: 12. The germline gives CDR1 SGHRS, CDR2 YFSETQ. The chain's CDR3 is CASSRTATGAVNTGELFF. CDR3 DNA: TGCGCCAGCAGCCGAACAGCGACAGGGGCCGTGAACACCGGGGAGCTGTTTTTT.

The J gene is TRBJ2-5, the V gene TRBV5-1; 8 bases line up with TRBD2. V shed 0 bases and J 5 bases; nucleotides not matched to a gene: 6. CDR3 size: 15 residues. Germline CDR1 is SGHRS and CDR2 is YFSETQ. CDR3 residues: CASSLVSGVGETQYF. The CDR3 DNA is TGCGCCAGCAGCTTGGTTAGCGGGGTTGGTGAGACCCAGTACTTC.

The V call is TRBV2, the J call TRBJ2-7, with TRBD1 matching 9 bases. Germline CDR1 and CDR2: SNHLY and FYNNEI. The length of the CDR3 is 15 residues. With 5 bases clipped from V and 2 bases from J, the junction kept 7 bases outside the gene matches. The CDR3 sequence: CASSRSGTGTYEQYF. CDR3 bases: TGTGCCAGCAGTAGATCCGGGACAGGGACCTACGAGCAGTACTTC.

This chain links TRBV11-2 with TRBJ2-1, with D perhaps matching TRBD2 (6 bases). Trimming took off 3 bases at V and 0 bases at J, with 9 bases between the two ends. This CDR3 is built from 15 residues. Germline loops: CDR1 SGHAT, CDR2 FQNNGV. In DNA, the CDR3 is TGTGCCAGCAGCTTGGACTATAGCTCCTACAATGAGCAGTTCTTC. It is translated as CASSLDYSSYNEQFF.